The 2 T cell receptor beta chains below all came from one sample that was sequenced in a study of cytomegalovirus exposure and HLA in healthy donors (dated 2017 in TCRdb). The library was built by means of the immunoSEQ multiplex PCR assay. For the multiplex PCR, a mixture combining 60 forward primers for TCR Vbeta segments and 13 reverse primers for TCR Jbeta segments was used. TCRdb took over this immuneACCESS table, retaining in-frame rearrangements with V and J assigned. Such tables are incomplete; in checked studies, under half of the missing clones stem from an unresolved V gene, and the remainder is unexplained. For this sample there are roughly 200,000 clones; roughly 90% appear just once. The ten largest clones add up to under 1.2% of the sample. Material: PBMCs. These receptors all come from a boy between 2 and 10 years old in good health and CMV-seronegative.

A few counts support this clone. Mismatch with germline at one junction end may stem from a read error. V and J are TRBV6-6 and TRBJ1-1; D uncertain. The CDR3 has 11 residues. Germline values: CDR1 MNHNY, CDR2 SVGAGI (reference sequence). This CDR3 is CASSEEGEAFF. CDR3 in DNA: TGCGCCAGCAGTGAGGAGGGAGAAGCTTTCTTT.

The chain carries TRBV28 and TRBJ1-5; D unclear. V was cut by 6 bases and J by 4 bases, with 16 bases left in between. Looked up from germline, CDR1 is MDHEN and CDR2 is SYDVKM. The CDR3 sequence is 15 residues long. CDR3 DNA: TGTGCCAGCAGCCCCCTTGGTCGACTAAATCAGCCCCAGCATTTT. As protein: CASSPLGRLNQPQHF.